These 29 T cell receptor beta chains share one sample of origin, sequenced in a study of T-cell memory formation after mild COVID-19. TCRdb reprocessed the 5' RACE reads with MiXCR, giving one entry per CDR3 protein. The profile shows 410,000 or so distinct CDR3 sequences, around 22% of them singletons. The material sequenced was PBMCs or a T cell subset sorted from them (not recorded which). The receptors shown here come from an adult woman who had mild COVID-19 (a few samples of this study predate the infection). Cell type and time point are not known.

This clonotype was detected a few times. The chain uses TRBV7-9 and TRBJ1-1; D unresolved. Germline CDR1 reads SEHNR; CDR2 reads FQNEAQ (reference sequence). The V end was cut by 4 bases, the J end by 5 bases, with 11 bases between. The CDR3 runs to 13 residues. CDR3 DNA: TGTGCCAGCAGCTGGCATTCCGGGACTGAAGCTTTCTTT. It translates to CASSWHSGTEAFF.

In this sample, this clonotype turned up many times. This chain connects TRBV4-3 to TRBJ1-4, with 8 bases lining up with TRBD1. Germline V CDR1 and CDR2: LGHNA, YSLEER. The J segment lost 6 bases and the V segment lost 4 bases, leaving 13 bases of the junction unmatched. The CDR3 is 17 residues long. Written as DNA, the CDR3 is TGCGCCAGCAGCCGTGGACAGGGAACGAATAAGTATGAAAAACTGTTTTTT. Translation gives CASSRGQGTNKYEKLFF.

This clonotype has a handful of counts. The chain couples TRBV27 to TRBJ1-1; D uncertain. The length of the CDR3 is 15 residues. V dropped 5 bases and J dropped 0 bases, with 13 bases sitting between them. Germline assignment: CDR1 MNHEY and CDR2 SMNVEV (reference sequence). The CDR3 nucleotides read TGTGCCAGCAGTCTAACCTTCAGCCTGAACACTGAAGCTTTCTTT. Its translation is CASSLTFSLNTEAFF.

This clonotype has more than one count but fewer than ten. V is TRBV12-3 or TRBV12-4 and J is TRBJ2-2, with 13 bases identical to TRBD2. With V trimmed by 6 bases and J by 4 bases, 8 bases remained unmatched. The CDR3 loop spans 17 amino acids. CDR3 DNA sequence: TGTGCCAGCAGCCGAGGACTAGCGGGGGTGGGCACCGGGGAGCTGTTTTTT. Protein product: CASSRGLAGVGTGELFF.

This clonotype was observed a few times. V gene TRBV7-2 combines with J gene TRBJ2-3, with a tentative D call TRBD1 (5 bases). This CDR3 comprises 16 residues. Germline lookup yields CDR1 SGHTA and CDR2 FQGNSA. V was trimmed by 3 bases and J by 6 bases, leaving 19 bases between them. The CDR3 DNA sequence: TGTGCCAGCAGCTTCTTTCAGGACACCCGTCGGGATACGCAGTATTTT. Translated, it gives CASSFFQDTRRDTQYF.

This clonotype has just a few counts. The CDR3 loop reads CASSLSTWGNTEAFF. The CDR3, as DNA: TGCGCCAGCAGCTTGAGTACCTGGGGGAACACTGAAGCTTTCTTT. This rearrangement joins TRBV5-1 to TRBJ1-1; D remains unclear. This CDR3 comprises 15 residues. CDR1 and CDR2 (germline): SGHRS, YFSETQ. The V end was cut by 1 base, the J end by 1 base, with 11 bases between.

The chain employs TRBV9 and TRBJ1-2, with a tentative D call TRBD1 (6 bases). The CDR3 is 15 amino acids. Trimming took 0 bases from V and 6 from J, leaving 15 bases between them. Looked up from germline, CDR1 is SGDLS and CDR2 is YYNGEE. The DNA for the CDR3 is TGTGCCAGCAGCGTAGGACCTACAGGGAGCCATGGCTACACCTTC. Translating it yields CASSVGPTGSHGYTF.

The chain joins TRBV24-1 to TRBJ2-2, with D perhaps TRBD2 (6 bases). This CDR3 spans 14 amino acids. V lost 6 bases and J lost 2, with 9 bases in between. Germline CDR1 KGHDR, CDR2 SFDVKD. CDR3 DNA sequence: TGTGCCACCAGTTCACTAGCTAACACCGGGGAGCTGTTTTTT. It encodes CATSSLANTGELFF.

This clonotype occurred a few times. The chain has TRBV24-1 and TRBJ1-2, with TRBD1 matching over 7 bases. The CDR3 length is 13 residues. Looked up from germline, CDR1 is KGHDR and CDR2 is SFDVKD. Losses at the gene ends were 4 bases for V and 8 bases for J; bases not matched to a gene: 6. For the CDR3, the DNA is TGTGCCACCAGTGACCACAGGGGAGCCGGCTACACCTTC. Translated, it gives CATSDHRGAGYTF.

The rearrangement links TRBV12-3 or TRBV12-4 to TRBJ2-7; D possibly corresponds to TRBD1 (6 bases). The CDR3 consists of 13 residues. Trimming took 5 bases from V and 3 from J, leaving 11 bases between them. CDR3 bases: TGTGCCAGCAGTCATGGGACATACTACGAGCAGTACTTC. Encoded protein: CASSHGTYYEQYF.

This clonotype was seen more than once but under ten times. This chain links TRBV12-3 or TRBV12-4 with TRBJ2-2; possibly TRBD2 for D (7 bases). V lost 7 bases and J lost 5, with 17 bases in between. The CDR3 consists of 15 residues. DNA of the CDR3: TGTGCCAGCACCCTTGGGGGGGCGGGAACCGGGGAGCTGTTTTTT. This gives the protein CASTLGGAGTGELFF.

This chain joins TRBV29-1 and TRBJ2-3, with TRBD2 identical over 9 bases. Germline V gives CDR1 SQVTM, CDR2 ANQGSEA. The CDR3 spans 13 residues. The J segment lost 6 bases and the V segment lost 5 bases, leaving 6 bases of the junction unmatched. The CDR3 sequence is CSVQASGADTQYF. As DNA, the CDR3 is TGCAGCGTTCAGGCTAGCGGGGCTGATACGCAGTATTTT.

There are a few counts of this clonotype. This chain links TRBV7-9 with TRBJ1-1; the D is unclear. This CDR3 has 14 residues. The V gene's germline CDR1 is SEHNR and CDR2 FQNEAQ (reference sequence). Between the trimmed V and J ends, which lost 3 bases and 1 base, there was a span of 9 bases. As DNA, the CDR3 is TGTGCCAGCAGCTTCTTGGACCAGAACACTGAAGCTTTCTTT. Its translation: CASSFLDQNTEAFF.

This clonotype was counted only a few times. J is TRBJ2-7 and V is TRBV5-1; a weak D match, TRBD1 (5 bases). Germline V lookup: CDR1 SGHRS, CDR2 YFSETQ. The CDR3 covers 13 residues. Trimming stripped 3 bases from V and 4 bases from J, with 11 bases between. Here the CDR3 reads CASSSGIGYEQYF. CDR3 nucleotide sequence: TGCGCCAGCAGCTCAGGGATCGGGTACGAGCAGTACTTC. Filled out from reference TRBV5-1 and TRBJ2-7, the complete variable domain reads KAGVTQTPRYLIKTRGQQVTLSCSPISGHRSVSWYQQTPGQGLQFLFEYFSETQRNKGNFPGRFSGRQFSNSRSEMNVSTLELGDSALYLCASSSGIGYEQYFGPGTRLTVT.

This clonotype was picked up a small number of times. This sequence joins TRBV25-1 and TRBJ2-3; 8 bases map to TRBD2. The trim removed 7 bases at V and 1 base at J, leaving 7 bases unmatched. The CDR3 totals 15 residues. Germline V gene sequence: CDR1 MGHDK, CDR2 SYGVNS. This CDR3 is CASNGAGARTDTQYF. The DNA for the CDR3 is TGTGCCAGCAATGGAGCGGGAGCTCGCACAGATACGCAGTATTTT.

This clonotype was observed a handful of times. The chain uses TRBV12-3 or TRBV12-4 and TRBJ1-5; D unclear. The CDR3 is made up of 11 amino acids. Trimming left V 7 bases short and J 11 bases short, with 12 bases between. The DNA of the CDR3 is TGTGCCAGCACCTCCGGCGTCTCCCAGCATTTT. Encoded protein: CASTSGVSQHF.

This clonotype was picked up many times. This chain links TRBV20-1 with TRBJ2-7; TRBD1 aligns across 7 bases. CDR3 length equals 14 residues. CDR1 DFQATT and CDR2 SNEGSKA come from the germline V gene (reference sequence). Germline trimming cut 1 base from V and 3 bases from J; bases unmatched to any gene: 6. In DNA form, the CDR3 reads TGCAGTGCTAGAGGACAGGGTAATTTCTACGAGCAGTACTTC. Residues: CSARGQGNFYEQYF.

CDR3 DNA sequence: TGCGCCAGCAGCCCAGATTTGCAGGGTTGGACAGATACGCAGTATTTT. It translates to CASSPDLQGWTDTQYF. J is TRBJ2-3 and V is TRBV4-3, with D possibly matching TRBD1 (5 bases). Germline V gives CDR1 LGHNA, CDR2 YSLEER. The CDR3 contains 16 residues. Between the trimmed V and J ends, which lost 4 bases and 3 bases, there was a span of 17 bases.

A few counts support this clonotype. J is TRBJ2-3 and V is TRBV7-2; TRBD2 aligns across 7 bases. V lost 1 base and J lost 5; bases outside the gene matches: 6. The CDR3 runs 15 residues. In germline, CDR1 is SGHTA, CDR2 FQGNSA. This CDR3 reads CASSLGAGRGDTQYF. The CDR3 coding sequence is TGTGCCAGCAGCTTAGGAGCGGGGCGAGGAGATACGCAGTATTTT. The variable domain in full, with the rest retrieved from reference TRBV7-2 and TRBJ2-3, is GAGVSQSPSNKVTEKGKDVELRCDPISGHTALYWYRQSLGQGLEFLIYFQGNSAPDKSGLPSDRFSAERTGGSVSTLTIQRTQQEDSAVYLCASSLGAGRGDTQYFGPGTRLTVL.

This rearrangement joins TRBV20-1 to TRBJ2-7; 10 bases map to TRBD2. Germline V lookup: CDR1 DFQATT, CDR2 SNEGSKA (reference sequence). The junction had 6 bases not matched to a gene; V was cut back by 3 bases and J by 1 base. This CDR3 contains 15 residues. CDR3 protein: CSASNPSGSSYEQYF. In DNA, the CDR3 is TGCAGTGCTAGTAATCCTAGCGGGAGTTCCTACGAGCAGTACTTC.

The CDR3 reads CASTGRLAGDNEQFF. The CDR3 bases are TGTGCCAGCACCGGGAGGCTAGCGGGAGACAATGAGCAGTTCTTC. The V call is TRBV11-3, the J call TRBJ2-1; the match to TRBD2 covers 10 bases. Per the germline V gene, CDR1 is SGHNT and CDR2 is YENEEA. The CDR3 is 15 residues long. The V gene end was trimmed by 7 bases and the J gene end by 5 bases; junction bases not matched to a gene: 8.

The V and J genes are TRBV5-1 and TRBJ1-1; D remains ambiguous. Germline-derived CDR1 and CDR2 are SGHRS and YFSETQ. The CDR3 is made up of 13 amino acids. V lost 1 base and J 6 bases, leaving 10 bases between the germline ends. The CDR3 nucleotides are TGCGCCAGCAGCTTGCCAGGAGGTTCTGAAGCTTTCTTT. It yields the protein CASSLPGGSEAFF.

The V gene is TRBV18, the J gene TRBJ2-7, with D perhaps TRBD2 (7 bases). The V end lost 8 bases, the J end lost 3 bases, and 23 bases lay between the germline ends. This CDR3 is 16 amino acids long. Per the germline V gene, CDR1 is KGHSH and CDR2 is LQKENI. The CDR3 here is CASAKKGEGLGYEQYF. Written as DNA, the CDR3 is TGTGCCAGCGCCAAGAAGGGGGAGGGCCTAGGCTACGAGCAGTACTTC.

This clonotype showed up just a few times. The genes are TRBV24-1 and TRBJ2-2, with D possibly matching TRBD1 (6 bases). Per germline, CDR1 KGHDR and CDR2 SFDVKD. Trimming stripped 9 bases from V and 7 bases from J, with 20 bases between. The CDR3 is made up of 15 amino acids. The CDR3 sequence is CATHSAGDGGGELFF. DNA of the CDR3: TGTGCCACCCACTCGGCAGGGGACGGTGGCGGGGAGCTGTTTTTT.

The chain uses TRBV2 and TRBJ1-1, with a possible D match to TRBD1 (5 bases). The CDR3 contains 15 residues. The V end lost 5 bases, the J end lost 3 bases, and 16 bases lay between the germline ends. Germline V CDR1 and CDR2: SNHLY, FYNNEI. This CDR3 is CASSRLRGGDTEAFF. The CDR3 nucleotides are TGTGCCAGCAGTCGCCTGCGGGGAGGGGACACTGAAGCTTTCTTT.

This chain connects TRBV20-1 to TRBJ2-1, with TRBD1 matching over 7 bases. This CDR3 spans 13 amino acids. The junction had 8 bases not matched to a gene; V was cut back by 5 bases and J by 7 bases. CDR1 is DFQATT and CDR2 is SNEGSKA in the germline V gene (reference sequence). CDR3 bases: TGCAGTGCTCGACAGGGAGACGGGAATGAGCAGTTCTTC. This codes for CSARQGDGNEQFF.

The rearrangement joins TRBV11-1 to TRBJ2-1; TRBD2 matches at 7 bases. Germline-derived CDR1 and CDR2 are SGHAT and FQDESV (reference sequence). Trimming took 8 bases from V and 7 from J; bases not matched to a gene: 11. CDR3 size: 14 residues. In nucleotides, the CDR3 is TGTGCCAGCCATACGGGAGGATCCCTTAATGAGCAGTTCTTC. It specifies CASHTGGSLNEQFF.

This clonotype has just one count. DNA of the CDR3: TGTGCCAGCGTAGCACTAGAGGGGCAAGAGACCCAGTACTTC. It yields the protein CASVALEGQETQYF. The chain joins TRBV2 to TRBJ2-5; TRBD1 or TRBD2 may be the D gene (5 bases each). Between the trimmed V and J ends, which lost 8 bases and 2 bases, there was a span of 15 bases. Germline loops: CDR1 SNHLY, CDR2 FYNNEI. The CDR3 spans 14 residues.

The V call is TRBV6-5, the J call TRBJ1-1; 7 bases fit TRBD1. The CDR3 length is 15 residues. J gave up 1 base and V 1 base, and 3 bases lay outside the gene matches. Germline values: CDR1 MNHEY, CDR2 SVGAGI. The chain's CDR3 is CASSYFQGGNTEAFF. As DNA, the CDR3 is TGTGCCAGCAGTTACTTCCAGGGGGGGAACACTGAAGCTTTCTTT.